The source of this TCR beta chain is a study of blood T cell repertoires in COVID-19. Study in general: Donors in the United States, Italy and Spain gave samples during acute or convalescent COVID-19. T cells, B-cell-depleted T cells, or PBMCs supplied cDNA or gDNA.

Per the original methods: Nucleated cell number was recorded as an estimate derived from reference gene primer amplification. Here immunoSEQ multiplex PCR was the method, and the copy in TCRdb shows in-frame clones only, minus some. That table furnishes V, J and clone size, whereas the DNA furnished D and trimming. The sample has fewer than 400,000 clones, 65% to 85% seen once. The clonotype comes from a young man with active or convalescent COVID-19. Sequenced input: peripheral blood.

The CDR3 DNA sequence: TGCGCCAGCAGCCAGACCGGGGTAACATACAATGAGCAGTTCTTC. Its protein is CASSQTGVTYNEQFF. The rearrangement links TRBV4-3 to TRBJ2-1; maybe TRBD2 (5 bases). The CDR3 runs 15 residues. The germline V gene has CDR1 LGHNA and CDR2 YSLEER. V was trimmed by 3 bases and J by 4 bases, leaving 13 bases between them.